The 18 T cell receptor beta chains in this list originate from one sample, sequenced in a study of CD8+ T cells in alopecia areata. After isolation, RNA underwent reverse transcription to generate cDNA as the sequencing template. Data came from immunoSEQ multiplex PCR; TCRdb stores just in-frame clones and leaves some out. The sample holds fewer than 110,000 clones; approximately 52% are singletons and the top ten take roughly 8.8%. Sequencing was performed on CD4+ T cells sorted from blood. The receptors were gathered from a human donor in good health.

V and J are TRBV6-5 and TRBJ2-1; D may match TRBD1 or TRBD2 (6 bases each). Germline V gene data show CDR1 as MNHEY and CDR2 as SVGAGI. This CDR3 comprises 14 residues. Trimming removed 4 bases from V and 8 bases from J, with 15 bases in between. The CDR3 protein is CASSSLTGGDEQFF. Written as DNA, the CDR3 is TGTGCCAGCAGTTCCCTGACAGGCGGGGATGAGCAGTTCTTC.

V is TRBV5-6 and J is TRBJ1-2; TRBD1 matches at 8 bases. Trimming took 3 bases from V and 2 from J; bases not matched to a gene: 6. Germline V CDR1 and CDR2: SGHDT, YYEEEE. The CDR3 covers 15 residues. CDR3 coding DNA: TGTGCCAGCAGCTCCCAGACAGGGGCGAACTATGGCTACACCTTC. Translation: CASSSQTGANYGYTF.

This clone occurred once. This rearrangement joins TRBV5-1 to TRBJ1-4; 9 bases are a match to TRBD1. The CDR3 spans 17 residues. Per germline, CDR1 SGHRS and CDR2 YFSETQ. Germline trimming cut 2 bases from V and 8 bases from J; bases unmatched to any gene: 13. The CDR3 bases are TGCGCCAGCAGCTTTGGCACAGGGGGCGATCGTGGAGAAAAACTGTTTTTT. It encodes CASSFGTGGDRGEKLFF.

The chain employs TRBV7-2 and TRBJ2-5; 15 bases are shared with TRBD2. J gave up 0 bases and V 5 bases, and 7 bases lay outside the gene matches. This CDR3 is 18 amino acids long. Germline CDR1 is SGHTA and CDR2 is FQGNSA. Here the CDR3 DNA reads TGTGCCAGCAGCCCGGGACTAGCGGGGGGCCCGTACCAAGAGACCCAGTACTTC. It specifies CASSPGLAGGPYQETQYF.

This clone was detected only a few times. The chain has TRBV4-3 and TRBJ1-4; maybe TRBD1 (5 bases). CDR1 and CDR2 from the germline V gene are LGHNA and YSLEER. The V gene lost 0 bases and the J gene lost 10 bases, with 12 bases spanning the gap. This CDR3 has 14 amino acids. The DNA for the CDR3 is TGCGCCAGCAGCCAAGATCAGGATAGGGGAAAACTGTTTTTT. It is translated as CASSQDQDRGKLFF.

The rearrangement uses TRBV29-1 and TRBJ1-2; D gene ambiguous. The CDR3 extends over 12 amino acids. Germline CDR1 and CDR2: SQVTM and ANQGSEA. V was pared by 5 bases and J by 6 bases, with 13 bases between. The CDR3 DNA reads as TGCAGCGTTCGCCCGGGAAGCGATGGCTACACCTTC. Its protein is CSVRPGSDGYTF.

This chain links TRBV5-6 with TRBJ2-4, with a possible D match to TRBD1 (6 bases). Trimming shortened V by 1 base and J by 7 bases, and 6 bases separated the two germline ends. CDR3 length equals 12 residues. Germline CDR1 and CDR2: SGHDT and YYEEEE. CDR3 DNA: TGTGCCAGCAGCTTGCAGGGGAACATTCAGTACTTC. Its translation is CASSLQGNIQYF.

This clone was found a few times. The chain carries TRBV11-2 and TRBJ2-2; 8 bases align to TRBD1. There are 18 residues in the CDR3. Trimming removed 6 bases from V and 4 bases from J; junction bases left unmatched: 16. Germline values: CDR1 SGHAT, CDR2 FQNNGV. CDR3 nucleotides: TGTGCCAGCAGTTCCGCTTTTACAGGGGGTCGTAGCACCGGGGAGCTGTTTTTT. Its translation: CASSSAFTGGRSTGELFF.

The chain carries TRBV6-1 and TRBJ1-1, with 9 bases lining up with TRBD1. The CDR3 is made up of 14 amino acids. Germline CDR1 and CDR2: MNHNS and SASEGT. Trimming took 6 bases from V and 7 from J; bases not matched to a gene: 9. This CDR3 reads CASSYNRGRDEAFF. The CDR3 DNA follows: TGTGCCAGCAGCTATAACAGGGGGCGGGATGAAGCTTTCTTT.

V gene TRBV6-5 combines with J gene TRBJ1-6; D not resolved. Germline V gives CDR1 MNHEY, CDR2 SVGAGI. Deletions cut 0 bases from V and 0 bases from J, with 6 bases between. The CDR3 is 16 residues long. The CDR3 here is CASSYSLSSYNSPLHF. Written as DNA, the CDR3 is TGTGCCAGCAGTTACTCGTTGAGCTCCTATAATTCACCCCTCCACTTT.

CDR3 nucleotide sequence: TGCGCCAGCAGCCCCCGTTTATACACTGAAGCTTTCTTT. Encoded protein: CASSPRLYTEAFF. The chain has TRBV4-3 and TRBJ1-1; D not resolved. The germline V gene encodes CDR1 LGHNA and CDR2 YSLEER. V was cut by 4 bases and J by 3 bases, with 9 bases left in between. The CDR3 is 13 amino acids.

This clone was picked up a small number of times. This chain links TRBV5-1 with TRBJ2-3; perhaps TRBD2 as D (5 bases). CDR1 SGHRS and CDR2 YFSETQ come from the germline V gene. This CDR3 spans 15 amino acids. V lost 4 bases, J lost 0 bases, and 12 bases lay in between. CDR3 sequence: CASSPERRSTDTQYF. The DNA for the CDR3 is TGCGCCAGCAGCCCGGAACGGAGGAGCACAGATACGCAGTATTTT. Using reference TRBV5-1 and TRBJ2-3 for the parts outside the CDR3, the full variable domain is KAGVTQTPRYLIKTRGQQVTLSCSPISGHRSVSWYQQTPGQGLQFLFEYFSETQRNKGNFPGRFSGRQFSNSRSEMNVSTLELGDSALYLCASSPERRSTDTQYFGPGTRLTVL.

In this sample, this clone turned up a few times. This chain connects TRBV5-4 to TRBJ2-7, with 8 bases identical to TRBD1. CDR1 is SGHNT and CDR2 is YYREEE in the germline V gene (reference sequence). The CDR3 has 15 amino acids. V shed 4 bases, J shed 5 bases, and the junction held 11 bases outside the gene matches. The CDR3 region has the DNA TGTGCCAGCAGCCTTATCGCAGGGGGCCAGCACGAGCAGTACTTC. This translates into CASSLIAGGQHEQYF.

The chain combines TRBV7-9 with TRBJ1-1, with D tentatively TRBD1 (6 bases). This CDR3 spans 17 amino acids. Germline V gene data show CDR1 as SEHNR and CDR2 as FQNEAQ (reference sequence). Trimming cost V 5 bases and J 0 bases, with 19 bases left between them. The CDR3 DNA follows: TGTGCCAGCAGCCTTAACCCAAGGGGGTCCCTGAACACTGAAGCTTTCTTT. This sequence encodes CASSLNPRGSLNTEAFF.

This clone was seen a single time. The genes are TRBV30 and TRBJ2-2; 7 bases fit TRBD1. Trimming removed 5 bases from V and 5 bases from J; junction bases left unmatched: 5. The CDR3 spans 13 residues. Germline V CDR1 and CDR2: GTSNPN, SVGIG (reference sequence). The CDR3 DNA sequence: TGTGCCTGGGATACAGGGGTAACCGGGGAGCTGTTTTTT. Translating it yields CAWDTGVTGELFF.

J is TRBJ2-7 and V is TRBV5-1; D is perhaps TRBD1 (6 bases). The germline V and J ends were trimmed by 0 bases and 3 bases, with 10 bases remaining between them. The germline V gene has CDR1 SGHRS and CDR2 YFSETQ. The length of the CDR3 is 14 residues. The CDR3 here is CASSLGQAYYEQYF. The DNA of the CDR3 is TGCGCCAGCAGCTTGGGACAGGCCTACTACGAGCAGTACTTC.

As DNA, the CDR3 is TGTGCCAGCAGGAGGAGGGGTAGCAATGAAAAACTGTTTTTT. It translates to CASRRRGSNEKLFF. The chain links TRBV6-5 to TRBJ1-4; tentative D call: TRBD1 (5 bases). Germline V lookup: CDR1 MNHEY, CDR2 SVGAGI. Trimming took off 6 bases at V and 5 bases at J, with 13 bases between the two ends. The CDR3 has 14 amino acids.

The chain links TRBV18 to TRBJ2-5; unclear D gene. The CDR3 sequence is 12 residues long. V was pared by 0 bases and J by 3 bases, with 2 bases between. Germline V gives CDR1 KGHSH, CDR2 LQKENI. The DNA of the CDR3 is TGTGCCAGCTCACCACCAGAAGAGACCCAGTACTTC. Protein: CASSPPEETQYF.